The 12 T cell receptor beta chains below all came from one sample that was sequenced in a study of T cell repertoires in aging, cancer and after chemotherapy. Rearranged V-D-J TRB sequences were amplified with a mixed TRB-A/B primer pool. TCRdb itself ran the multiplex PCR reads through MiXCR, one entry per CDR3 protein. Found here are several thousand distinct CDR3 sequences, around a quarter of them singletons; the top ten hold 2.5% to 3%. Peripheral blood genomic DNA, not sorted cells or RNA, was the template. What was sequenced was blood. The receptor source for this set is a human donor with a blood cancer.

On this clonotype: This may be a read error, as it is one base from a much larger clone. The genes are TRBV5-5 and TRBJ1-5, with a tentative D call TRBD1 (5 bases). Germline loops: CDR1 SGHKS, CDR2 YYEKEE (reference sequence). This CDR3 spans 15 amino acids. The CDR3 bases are TGTGCCAGCAGCTTGAGGGACCGGGGCAATCAGACCCAGCATTTT. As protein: CASSLRDRGNQTQHF.

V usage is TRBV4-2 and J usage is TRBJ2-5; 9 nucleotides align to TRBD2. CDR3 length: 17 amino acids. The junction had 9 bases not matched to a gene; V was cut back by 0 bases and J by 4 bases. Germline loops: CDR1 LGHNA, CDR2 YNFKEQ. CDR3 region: CASSQDTGASGIETQYF. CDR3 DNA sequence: TGTGCCAGCAGCCAAGATACGGGAGCTAGCGGGATAGAGACCCAGTACTTC.

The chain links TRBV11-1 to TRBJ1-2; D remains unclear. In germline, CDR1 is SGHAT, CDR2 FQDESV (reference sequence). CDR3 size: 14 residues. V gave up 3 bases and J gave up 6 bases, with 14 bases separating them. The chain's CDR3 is CASSFGNFPNGYTF. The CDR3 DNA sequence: TGTGCCAGCAGCTTTGGTAACTTTCCAAATGGCTACACCTTC. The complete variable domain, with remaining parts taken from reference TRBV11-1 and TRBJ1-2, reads EAEVAQSPRYKITEKSQAVAFWCDPISGHATLYWYRQILGQGPELLVQFQDESVVDDSQLPKDRFSAERLKGVDSTLKIQPAELGDSAMYLCASSFGNFPNGYTFGSGTRLTVV.

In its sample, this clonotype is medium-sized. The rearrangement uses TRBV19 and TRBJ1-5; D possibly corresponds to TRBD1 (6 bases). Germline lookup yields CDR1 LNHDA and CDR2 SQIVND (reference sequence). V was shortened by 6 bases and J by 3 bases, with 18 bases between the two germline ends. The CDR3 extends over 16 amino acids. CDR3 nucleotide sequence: TGTGCCAGTAGGCCTACAGGGATCGCCCCCAATCAGCCCCAGCATTTT. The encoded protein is CASRPTGIAPNQPQHF.

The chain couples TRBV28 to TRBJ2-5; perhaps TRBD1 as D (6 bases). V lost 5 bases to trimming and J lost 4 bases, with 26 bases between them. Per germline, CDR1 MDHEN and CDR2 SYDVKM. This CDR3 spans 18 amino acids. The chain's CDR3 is CASSIQSRAQGWGETQYF. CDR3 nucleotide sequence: TGTGCCAGCAGTATTCAAAGCCGTGCACAGGGCTGGGGAGAGACCCAGTACTTC. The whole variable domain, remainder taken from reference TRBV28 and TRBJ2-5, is DVKVTQSSRYLVKRTGEKVFLECVQDMDHENMFWYRQDPGLGLRLIYFSYDVKMKEKGDIPEGYSVSREKKERFSLILESASTNQTSMYLCASSIQSRAQGWGETQYFGPGTRLLVL.

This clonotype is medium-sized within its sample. The CDR3 DNA is TGTGCCAGCAGTAGGACAGGGTTGGATTACGAGCAGTACTTC. Residues: CASSRTGLDYEQYF. V is TRBV6-5 and J is TRBJ2-7; 8 positions match TRBD1. After removal of 5 bases from V and 4 bases from J, the junction contained 7 bases not matched to a gene. Germline CDR1 is MNHEY and CDR2 is SVGAGI. The CDR3 is made up of 14 amino acids.

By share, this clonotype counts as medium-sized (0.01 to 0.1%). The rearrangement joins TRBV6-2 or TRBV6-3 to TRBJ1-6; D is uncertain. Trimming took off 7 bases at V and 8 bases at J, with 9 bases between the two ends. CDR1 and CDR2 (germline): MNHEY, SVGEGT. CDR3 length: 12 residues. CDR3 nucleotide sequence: TGTGCCAGCACGACGGAATATTCACCCCTCCACTTT. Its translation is CASTTEYSPLHF.

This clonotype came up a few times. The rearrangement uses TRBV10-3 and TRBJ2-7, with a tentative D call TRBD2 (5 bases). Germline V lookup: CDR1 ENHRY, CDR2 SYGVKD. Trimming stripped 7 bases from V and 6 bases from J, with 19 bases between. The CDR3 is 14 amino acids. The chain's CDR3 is CAITPSPAAGEQYF. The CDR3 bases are TGTGCCATCACGCCCTCCCCCGCTGCGGGCGAGCAGTACTTC.

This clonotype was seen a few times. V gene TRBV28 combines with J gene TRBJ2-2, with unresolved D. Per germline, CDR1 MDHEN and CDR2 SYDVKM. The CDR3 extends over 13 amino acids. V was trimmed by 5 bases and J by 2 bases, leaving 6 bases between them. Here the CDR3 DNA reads TGTGCCAGCAGTCTGACTAACACCGGGGAGCTGTTTTTT. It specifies CASSLTNTGELFF. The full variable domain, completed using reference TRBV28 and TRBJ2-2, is DVKVTQSSRYLVKRTGEKVFLECVQDMDHENMFWYRQDPGLGLRLIYFSYDVKMKEKGDIPEGYSVSREKKERFSLILESASTNQTSMYLCASSLTNTGELFFGEGSRLTVL.

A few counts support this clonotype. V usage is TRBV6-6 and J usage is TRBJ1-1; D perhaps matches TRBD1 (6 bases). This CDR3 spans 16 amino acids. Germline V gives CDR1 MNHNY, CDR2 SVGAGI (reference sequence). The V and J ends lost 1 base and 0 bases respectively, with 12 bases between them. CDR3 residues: CASSYLSDSLNTEAFF. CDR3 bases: TGTGCCAGCAGTTACTTATCGGACAGTCTGAACACTGAAGCTTTCTTT.

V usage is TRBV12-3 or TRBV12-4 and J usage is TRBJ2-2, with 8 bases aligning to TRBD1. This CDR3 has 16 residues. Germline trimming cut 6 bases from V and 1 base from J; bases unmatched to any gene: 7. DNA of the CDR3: TGTGCCAGCAGCCGCTACGGACAGGGGAACACCGGGGAGCTGTTTTTT. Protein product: CASSRYGQGNTGELFF.

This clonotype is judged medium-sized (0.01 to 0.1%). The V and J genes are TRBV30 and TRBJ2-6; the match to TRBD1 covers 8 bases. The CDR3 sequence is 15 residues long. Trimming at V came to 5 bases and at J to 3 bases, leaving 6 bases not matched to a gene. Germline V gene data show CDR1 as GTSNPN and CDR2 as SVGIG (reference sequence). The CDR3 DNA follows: TGTGCCTGGGGGCCGGGGACAGGTGGGGCCAACGTCCTGACTTTC. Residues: CAWGPGTGGANVLTF. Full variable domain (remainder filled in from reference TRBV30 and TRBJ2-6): SQTIHQWPATLVQPVGSPLSLECTVEGTSNPNLYWYRQAAGRGLQLLFYSVGIGQISSEVPQNLSASRPQDRQFILSSKKLLLSDSGFYLCAWGPGTGGANVLTFGAGSRLTVL.